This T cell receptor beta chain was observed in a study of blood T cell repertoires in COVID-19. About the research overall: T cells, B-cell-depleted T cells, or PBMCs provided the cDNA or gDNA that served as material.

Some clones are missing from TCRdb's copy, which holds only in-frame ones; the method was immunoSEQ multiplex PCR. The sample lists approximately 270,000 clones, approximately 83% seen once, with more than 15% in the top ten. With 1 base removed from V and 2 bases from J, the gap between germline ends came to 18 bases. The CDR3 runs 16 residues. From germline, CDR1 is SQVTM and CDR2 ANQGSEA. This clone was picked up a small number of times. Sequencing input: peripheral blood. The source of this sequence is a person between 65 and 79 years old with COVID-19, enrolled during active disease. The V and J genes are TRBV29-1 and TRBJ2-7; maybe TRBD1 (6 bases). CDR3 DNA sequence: TGCAGCGTTGAAGGGCCAGGACAGAGGACTCCCTACGAGCAGTACTTC. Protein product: CSVEGPGQRTPYEQYF.